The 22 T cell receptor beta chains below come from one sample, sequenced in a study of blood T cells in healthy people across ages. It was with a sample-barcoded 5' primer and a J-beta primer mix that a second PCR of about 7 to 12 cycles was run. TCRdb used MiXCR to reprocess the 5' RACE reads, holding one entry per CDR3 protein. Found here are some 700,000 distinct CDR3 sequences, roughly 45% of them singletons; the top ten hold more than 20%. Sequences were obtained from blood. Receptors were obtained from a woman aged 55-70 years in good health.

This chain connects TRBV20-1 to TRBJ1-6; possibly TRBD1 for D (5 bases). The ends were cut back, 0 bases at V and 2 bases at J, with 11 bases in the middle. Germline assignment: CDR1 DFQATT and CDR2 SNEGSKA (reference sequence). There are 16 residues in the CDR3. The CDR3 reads CSARDFKGPYNSPLHF. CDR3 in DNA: TGCAGTGCTAGAGATTTCAAGGGGCCCTATAATTCACCCCTCCACTTT.

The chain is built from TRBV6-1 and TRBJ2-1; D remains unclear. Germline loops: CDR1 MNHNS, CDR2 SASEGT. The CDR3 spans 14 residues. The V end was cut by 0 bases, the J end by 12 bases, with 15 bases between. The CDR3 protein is CASSEAVPSGGQFF. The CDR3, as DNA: TGTGCCAGCAGTGAAGCTGTGCCTTCGGGTGGGCAGTTCTTC.

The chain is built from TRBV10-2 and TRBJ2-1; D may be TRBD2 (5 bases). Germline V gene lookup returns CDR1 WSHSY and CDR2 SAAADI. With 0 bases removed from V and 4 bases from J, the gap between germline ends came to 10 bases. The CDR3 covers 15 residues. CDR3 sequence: CASSESTDFYNEQFF. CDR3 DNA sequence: TGCGCCAGCAGTGAGTCGACGGACTTTTACAATGAGCAGTTCTTC.

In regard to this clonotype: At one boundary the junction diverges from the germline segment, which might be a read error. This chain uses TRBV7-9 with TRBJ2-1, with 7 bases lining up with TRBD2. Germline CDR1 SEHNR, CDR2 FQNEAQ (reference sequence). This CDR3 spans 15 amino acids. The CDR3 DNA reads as TGTGCCAGCAGCTCGGGCGGGAGCTCCTACTATGAGCAGTTCTTC. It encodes CASSSGGSSYYEQFF.

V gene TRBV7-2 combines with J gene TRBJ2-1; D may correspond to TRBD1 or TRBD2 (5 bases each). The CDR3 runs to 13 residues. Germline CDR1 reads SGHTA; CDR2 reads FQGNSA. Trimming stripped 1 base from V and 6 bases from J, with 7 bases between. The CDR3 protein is CASSLGGTNEQFF. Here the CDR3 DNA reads TGTGCCAGCAGCTTAGGAGGGACCAATGAGCAGTTCTTC.

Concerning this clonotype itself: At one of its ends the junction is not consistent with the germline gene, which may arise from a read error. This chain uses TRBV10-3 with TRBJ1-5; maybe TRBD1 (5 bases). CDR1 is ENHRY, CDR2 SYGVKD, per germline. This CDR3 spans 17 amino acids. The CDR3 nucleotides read TGTGCCACCAGTGAGGGAGTCTTCGAGGGGCGTAACCAGCCCCAGCATTTT. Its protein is CATSEGVFEGRNQPQHF.

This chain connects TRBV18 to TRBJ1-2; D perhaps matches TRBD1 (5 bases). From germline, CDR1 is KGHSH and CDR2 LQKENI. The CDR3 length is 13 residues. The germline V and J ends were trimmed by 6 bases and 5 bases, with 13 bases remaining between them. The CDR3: CASSQDSLYGYTF. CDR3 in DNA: TGTGCCAGCTCCCAAGACAGTTTGTATGGCTACACCTTC.

CDR3 coding DNA: TGTGCCAGCAGTTCCCCCGGGGACAGGACCACCTACGAGCAGTACTTC. Encoded protein: CASSSPGDRTTYEQYF. The chain joins TRBV28 to TRBJ2-4, with TRBD1 identical over 8 bases. Near its end, the DNA agrees better with TRBJ2-7, so the J call may be wrong. Germline V gene data show CDR1 as MDHEN and CDR2 as SYDVKM. The CDR3 totals 16 residues.

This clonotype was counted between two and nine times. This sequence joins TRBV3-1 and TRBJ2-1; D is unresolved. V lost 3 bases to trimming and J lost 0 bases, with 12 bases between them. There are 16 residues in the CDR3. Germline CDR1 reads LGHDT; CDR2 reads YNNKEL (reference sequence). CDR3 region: CASSHDGLTSYNEQFF. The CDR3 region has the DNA TGTGCCAGCAGCCATGACGGGTTGACCTCCTACAATGAGCAGTTCTTC.

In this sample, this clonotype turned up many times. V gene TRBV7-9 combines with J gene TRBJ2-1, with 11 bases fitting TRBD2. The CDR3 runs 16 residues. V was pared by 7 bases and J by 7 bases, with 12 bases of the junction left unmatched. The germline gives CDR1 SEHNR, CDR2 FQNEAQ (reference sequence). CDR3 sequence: CASTPGAGLAENEQFF. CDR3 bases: TGTGCCAGCACCCCTGGCGCGGGACTAGCGGAAAATGAGCAGTTCTTC.

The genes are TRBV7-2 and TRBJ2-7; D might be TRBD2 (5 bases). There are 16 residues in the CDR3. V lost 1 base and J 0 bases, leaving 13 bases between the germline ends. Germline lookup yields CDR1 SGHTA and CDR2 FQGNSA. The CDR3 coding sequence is TGTGCCAGCAGCTTAGAAGGCGGACTGAGCTCCTACGAGCAGTACTTC. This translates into CASSLEGGLSSYEQYF.

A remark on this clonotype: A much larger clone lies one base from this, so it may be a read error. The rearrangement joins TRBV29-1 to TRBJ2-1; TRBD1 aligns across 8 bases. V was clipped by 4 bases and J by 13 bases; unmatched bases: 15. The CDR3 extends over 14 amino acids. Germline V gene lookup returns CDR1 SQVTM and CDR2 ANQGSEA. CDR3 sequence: CSVVPGQGQETQFF. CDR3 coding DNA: TGCAGCGTTGTGCCCGGACAGGGACAAGAGACCCAGTTCTTC.

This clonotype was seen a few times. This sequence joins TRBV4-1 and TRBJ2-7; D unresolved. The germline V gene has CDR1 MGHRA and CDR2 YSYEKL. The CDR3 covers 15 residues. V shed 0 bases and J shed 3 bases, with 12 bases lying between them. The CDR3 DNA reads TGCGCCAGCAGCCAAGATCCTCAGGATCTCTACGAGCAGTACTTC. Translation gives CASSQDPQDLYEQYF.

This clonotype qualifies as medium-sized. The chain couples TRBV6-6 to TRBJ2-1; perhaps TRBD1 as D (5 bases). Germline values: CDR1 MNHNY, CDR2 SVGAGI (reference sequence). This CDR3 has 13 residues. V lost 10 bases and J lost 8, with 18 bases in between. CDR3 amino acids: CATAPQGWHEQFF. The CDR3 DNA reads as TGTGCCACCGCCCCCCAGGGATGGCATGAGCAGTTCTTC.

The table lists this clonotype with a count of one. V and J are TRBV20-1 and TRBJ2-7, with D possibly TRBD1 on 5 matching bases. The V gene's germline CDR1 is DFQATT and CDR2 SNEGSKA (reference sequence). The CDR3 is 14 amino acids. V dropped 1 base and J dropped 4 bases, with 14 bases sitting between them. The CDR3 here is CSARAEAGSYEQYF. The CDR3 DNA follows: TGCAGTGCTAGAGCTGAGGCAGGGTCGTACGAGCAGTACTTC.

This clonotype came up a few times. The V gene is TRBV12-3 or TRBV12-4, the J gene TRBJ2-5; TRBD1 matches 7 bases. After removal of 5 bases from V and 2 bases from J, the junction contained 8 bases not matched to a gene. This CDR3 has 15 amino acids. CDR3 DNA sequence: TGTGCCAGCAGTATATGGGACAGCGAGCAAGAGACCCAGTACTTC. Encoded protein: CASSIWDSEQETQYF.

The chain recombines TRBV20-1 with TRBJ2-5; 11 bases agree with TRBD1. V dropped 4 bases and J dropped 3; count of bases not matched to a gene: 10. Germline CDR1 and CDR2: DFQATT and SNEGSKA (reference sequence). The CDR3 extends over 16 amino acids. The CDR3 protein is CSAMPTGTGGKETQYF. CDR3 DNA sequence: TGCAGTGCTATGCCCACCGGGACAGGGGGAAAAGAGACCCAGTACTTC.

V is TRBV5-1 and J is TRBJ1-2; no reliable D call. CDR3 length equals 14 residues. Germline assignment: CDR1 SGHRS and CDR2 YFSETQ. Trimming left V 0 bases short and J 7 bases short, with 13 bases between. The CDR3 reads CASSLGVMKVGYTF. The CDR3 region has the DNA TGCGCCAGCAGCTTGGGAGTTATGAAGGTTGGCTACACCTTC.

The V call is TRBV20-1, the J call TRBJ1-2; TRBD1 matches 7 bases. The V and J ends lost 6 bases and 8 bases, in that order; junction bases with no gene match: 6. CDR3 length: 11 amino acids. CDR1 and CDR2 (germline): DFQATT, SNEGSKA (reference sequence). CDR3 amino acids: CSATGVGGYTF. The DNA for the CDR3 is TGCAGTGCAACAGGGGTGGGCGGCTACACCTTC.

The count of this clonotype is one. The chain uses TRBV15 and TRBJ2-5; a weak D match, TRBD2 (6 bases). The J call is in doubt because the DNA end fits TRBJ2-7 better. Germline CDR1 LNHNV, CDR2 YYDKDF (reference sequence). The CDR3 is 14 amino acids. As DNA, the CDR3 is TGTGCCACCAGCAACCGGGACTTGCTCTACGAGCAGTACTTC. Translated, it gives CATSNRDLLYEQYF.

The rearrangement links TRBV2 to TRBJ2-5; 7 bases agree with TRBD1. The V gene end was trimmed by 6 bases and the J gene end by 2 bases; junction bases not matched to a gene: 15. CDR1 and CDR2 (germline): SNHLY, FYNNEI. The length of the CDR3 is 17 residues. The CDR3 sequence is CASRPGRTAGGQETQYF. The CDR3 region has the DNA TGTGCCAGCAGGCCGGGAAGGACGGCAGGGGGACAAGAGACCCAGTACTTC.

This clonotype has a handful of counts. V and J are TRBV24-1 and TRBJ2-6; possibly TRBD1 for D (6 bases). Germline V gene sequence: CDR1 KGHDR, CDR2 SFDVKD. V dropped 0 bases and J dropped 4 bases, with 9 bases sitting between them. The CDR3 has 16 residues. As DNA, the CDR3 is TGTGCCACCAGTGATTTGTACAGGGCCGGGGCCAACGTCCTGACTTTC. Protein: CATSDLYRAGANVLTF.